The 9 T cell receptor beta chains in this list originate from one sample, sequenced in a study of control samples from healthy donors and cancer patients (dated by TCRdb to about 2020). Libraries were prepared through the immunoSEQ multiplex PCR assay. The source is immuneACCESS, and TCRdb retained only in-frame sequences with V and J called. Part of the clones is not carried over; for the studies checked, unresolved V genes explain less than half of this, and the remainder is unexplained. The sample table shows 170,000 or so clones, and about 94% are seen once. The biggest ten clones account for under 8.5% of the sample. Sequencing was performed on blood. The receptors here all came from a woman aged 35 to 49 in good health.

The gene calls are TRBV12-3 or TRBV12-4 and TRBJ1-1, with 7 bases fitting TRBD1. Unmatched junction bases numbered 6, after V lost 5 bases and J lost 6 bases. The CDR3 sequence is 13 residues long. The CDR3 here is CASSRQGSAEAFF. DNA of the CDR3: TGTGCCAGCAGTCGACAGGGTAGCGCTGAAGCTTTCTTT.

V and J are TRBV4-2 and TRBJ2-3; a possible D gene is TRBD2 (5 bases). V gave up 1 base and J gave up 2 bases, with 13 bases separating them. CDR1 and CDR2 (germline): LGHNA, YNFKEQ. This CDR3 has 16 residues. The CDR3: CASSQGGGLLTDTQYF. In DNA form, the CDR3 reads TGTGCCAGCAGCCAAGGAGGCGGGCTTCTCACAGATACGCAGTATTTT.

The CDR3 protein is CASSPGQPTYEQYF. The CDR3 DNA reads as TGTGCCAGCAGTCCGGGACAACCAACCTACGAGCAGTACTTC. The genes are TRBV2 and TRBJ2-7, with D possibly TRBD1 on 6 matching bases. The CDR3 is made up of 14 amino acids. The germline V and J ends were trimmed by 5 bases and 2 bases, with 13 bases remaining between them. Per germline, CDR1 SNHLY and CDR2 FYNNEI.

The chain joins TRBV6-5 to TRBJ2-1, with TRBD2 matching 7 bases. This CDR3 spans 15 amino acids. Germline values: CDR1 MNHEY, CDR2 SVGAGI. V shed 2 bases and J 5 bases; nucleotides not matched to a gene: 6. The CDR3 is CASSYGRGLHNEQFF. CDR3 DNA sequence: TGTGCCAGCAGTTACGGGAGGGGACTTCACAATGAGCAGTTCTTC.

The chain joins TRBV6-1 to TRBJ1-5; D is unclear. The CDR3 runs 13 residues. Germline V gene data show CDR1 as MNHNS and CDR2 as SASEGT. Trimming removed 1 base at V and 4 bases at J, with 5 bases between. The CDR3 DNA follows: TGTGCCAGCAGTGAAGAGGCGAATCAGCCCCAGCATTTT. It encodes CASSEEANQPQHF.

The CDR3 is CASSSGQGPMRYTF. CDR3 nucleotide sequence: TGTGCCAGCAGTTCCGGACAGGGTCCTATGCGCTACACCTTC. This chain uses TRBV27 with TRBJ1-2, with 8 bases lining up with TRBD1. J was trimmed by 9 bases and V by 4 bases; bases with no gene match: 10. Germline loops: CDR1 MNHEY, CDR2 SMNVEV (reference sequence). This CDR3 is built from 14 residues.

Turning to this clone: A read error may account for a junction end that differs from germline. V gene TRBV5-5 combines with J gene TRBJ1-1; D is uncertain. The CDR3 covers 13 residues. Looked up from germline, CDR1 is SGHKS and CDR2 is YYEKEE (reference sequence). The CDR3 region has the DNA TGTGCCAGCACCTTGACAATGAACACTGAAGCTTTCTTT. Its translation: CASTLTMNTEAFF.

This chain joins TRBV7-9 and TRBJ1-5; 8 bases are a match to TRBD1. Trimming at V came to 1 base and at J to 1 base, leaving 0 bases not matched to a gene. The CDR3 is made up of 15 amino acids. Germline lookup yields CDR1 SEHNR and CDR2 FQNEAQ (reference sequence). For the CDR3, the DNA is TGTGCCAGCAGCTTAGGACAGGGGAGCAATCAGCCCCAGCATTTT. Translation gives CASSLGQGSNQPQHF.

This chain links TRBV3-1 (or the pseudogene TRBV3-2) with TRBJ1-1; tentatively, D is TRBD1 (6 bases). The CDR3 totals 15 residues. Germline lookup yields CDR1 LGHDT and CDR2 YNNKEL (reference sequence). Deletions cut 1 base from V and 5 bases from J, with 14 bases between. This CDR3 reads CASSQGVQGSTEAFF. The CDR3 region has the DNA TGTGCCAGCAGCCAAGGAGTACAGGGAAGTACTGAAGCTTTCTTT.